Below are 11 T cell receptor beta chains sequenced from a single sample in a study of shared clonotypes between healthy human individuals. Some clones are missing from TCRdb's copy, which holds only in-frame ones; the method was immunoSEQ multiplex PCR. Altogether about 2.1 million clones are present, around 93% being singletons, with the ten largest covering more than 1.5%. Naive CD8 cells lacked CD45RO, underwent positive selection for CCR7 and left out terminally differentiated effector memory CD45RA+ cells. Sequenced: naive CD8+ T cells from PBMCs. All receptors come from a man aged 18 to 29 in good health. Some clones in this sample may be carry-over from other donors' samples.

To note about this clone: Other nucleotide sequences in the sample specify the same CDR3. The CDR3 coding sequence is TGTGCCAGCAGCTTAGTCGGCAGGGTCTACGAGCAGTACTTC. It specifies CASSLVGRVYEQYF. The chain carries TRBV7-9 and TRBJ2-7; possibly TRBD1 for D (5 bases). Trimming removed 1 base from V and 3 bases from J, with 10 bases in between. This CDR3 is 14 amino acids long. Germline V gene lookup returns CDR1 SEHNR and CDR2 FQNEAQ (reference sequence). Together with reference TRBV7-9 and TRBJ2-7, the CDR3 gives the full variable domain: DTGVSQNPRHKITKRGQNVTFRCDPISEHNRLYWYRQTLGQGPEFLTYFQNEAQLEKSRLLSDRFSAERPKGSFSTLEIQRTEQGDSAMYLCASSLVGRVYEQYFGPGTRLTVT.

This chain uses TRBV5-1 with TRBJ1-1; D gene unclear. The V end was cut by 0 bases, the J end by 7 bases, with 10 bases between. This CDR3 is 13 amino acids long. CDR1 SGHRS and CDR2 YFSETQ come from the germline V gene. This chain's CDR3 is CASSLDAGLEAFF. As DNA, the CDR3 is TGCGCCAGCAGCTTGGACGCGGGCCTTGAAGCTTTCTTT.

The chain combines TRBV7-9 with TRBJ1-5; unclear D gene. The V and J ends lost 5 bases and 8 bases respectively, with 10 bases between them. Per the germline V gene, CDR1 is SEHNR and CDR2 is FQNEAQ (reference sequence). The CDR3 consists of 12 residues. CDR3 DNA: TGTGCCAGCAGCCACCCAGGAGAGCCCCAGCATTTT. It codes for CASSHPGEPQHF.

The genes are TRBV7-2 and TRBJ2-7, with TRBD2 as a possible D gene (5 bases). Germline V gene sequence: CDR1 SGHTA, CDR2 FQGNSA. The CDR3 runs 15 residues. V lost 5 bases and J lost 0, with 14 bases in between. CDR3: CASSKSPGSSYEQYF. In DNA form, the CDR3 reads TGTGCCAGCAGCAAAAGCCCGGGAAGCTCCTACGAGCAGTACTTC.

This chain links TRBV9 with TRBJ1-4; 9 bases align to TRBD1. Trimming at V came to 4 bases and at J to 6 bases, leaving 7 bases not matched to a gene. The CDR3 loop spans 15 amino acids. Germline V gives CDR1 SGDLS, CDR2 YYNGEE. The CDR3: CASSISGTGHEKLFF. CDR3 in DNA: TGTGCCAGCAGCATCTCCGGGACAGGGCATGAAAAACTGTTTTTT.

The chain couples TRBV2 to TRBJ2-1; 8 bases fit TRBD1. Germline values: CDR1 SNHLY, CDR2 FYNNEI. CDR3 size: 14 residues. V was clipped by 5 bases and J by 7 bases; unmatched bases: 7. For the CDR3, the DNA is TGTGCCAGCAGTCGACAGGGGATGCATAATGAGCAGTTCTTC. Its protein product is CASSRQGMHNEQFF.

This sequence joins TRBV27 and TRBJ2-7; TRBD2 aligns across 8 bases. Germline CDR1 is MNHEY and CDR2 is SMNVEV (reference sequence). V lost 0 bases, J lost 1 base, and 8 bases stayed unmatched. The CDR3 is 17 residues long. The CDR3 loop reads CASSLSPRVAGSYEQYF. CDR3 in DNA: TGTGCCAGCAGTTTATCGCCTCGAGTAGCGGGATCCTACGAGCAGTACTTC.

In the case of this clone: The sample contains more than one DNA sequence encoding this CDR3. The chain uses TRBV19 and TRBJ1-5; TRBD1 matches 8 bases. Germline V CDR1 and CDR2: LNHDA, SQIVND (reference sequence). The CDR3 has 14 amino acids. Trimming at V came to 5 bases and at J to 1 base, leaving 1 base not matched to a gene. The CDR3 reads CASSGQGSNQPQHF. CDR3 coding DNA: TGTGCCAGTAGTGGACAGGGAAGCAATCAGCCCCAGCATTTT.

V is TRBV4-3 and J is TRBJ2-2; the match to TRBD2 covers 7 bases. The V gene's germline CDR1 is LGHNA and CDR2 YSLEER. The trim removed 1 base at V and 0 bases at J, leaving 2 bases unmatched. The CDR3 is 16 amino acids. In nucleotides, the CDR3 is TGCGCCAGCAGCCAAGGACTAGCTACGAACACCGGGGAGCTGTTTTTT. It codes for CASSQGLATNTGELFF.

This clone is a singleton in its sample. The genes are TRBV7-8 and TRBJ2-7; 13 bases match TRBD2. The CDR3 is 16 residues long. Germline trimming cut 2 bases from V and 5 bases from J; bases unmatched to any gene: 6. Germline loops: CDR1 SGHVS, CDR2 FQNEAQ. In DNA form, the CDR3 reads TGTGCCAGCAGCTTACCAGGACTAGCGGGAGTTAACGAGCAGTACTTC. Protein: CASSLPGLAGVNEQYF.

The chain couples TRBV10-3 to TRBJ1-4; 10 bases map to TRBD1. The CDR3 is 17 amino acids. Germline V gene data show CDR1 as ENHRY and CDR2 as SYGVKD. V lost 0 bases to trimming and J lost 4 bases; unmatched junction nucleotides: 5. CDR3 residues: CAISESPGQGNNEKLFF. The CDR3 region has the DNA TGTGCCATCAGTGAGTCCCCGGGACAGGGGAATAATGAAAAACTGTTTTTT.